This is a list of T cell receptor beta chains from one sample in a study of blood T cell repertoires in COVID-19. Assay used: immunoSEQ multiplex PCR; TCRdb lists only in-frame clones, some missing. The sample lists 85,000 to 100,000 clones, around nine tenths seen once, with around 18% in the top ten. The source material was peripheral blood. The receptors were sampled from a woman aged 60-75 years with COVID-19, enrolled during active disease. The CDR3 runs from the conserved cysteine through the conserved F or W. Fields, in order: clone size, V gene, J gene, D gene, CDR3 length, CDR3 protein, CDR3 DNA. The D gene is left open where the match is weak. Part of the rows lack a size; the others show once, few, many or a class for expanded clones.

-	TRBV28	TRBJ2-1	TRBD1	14	CASSLGRGRSGQFF	TGTGCCAGCAGTTTGGGCAGGGGGCGCTCCGGGCAGTTCTTC
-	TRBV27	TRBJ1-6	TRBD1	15	CASSLQGALNSPLHF	TGTGCCAGCAGTCTACAGGGGGCTCTTAATTCACCCCTCCACTTT
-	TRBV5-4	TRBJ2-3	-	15	CASSGSRGPTDTQYF	TGTGCCAGCAGCGGGTCGCGGGGTCCCACAGATACGCAGTATTTT
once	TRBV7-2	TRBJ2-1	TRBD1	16	CASSFVPGQGSNEQFF	TGTGCCAGCAGCTTTGTACCGGGACAGGGTTCCAATGAGCAGTTCTTC
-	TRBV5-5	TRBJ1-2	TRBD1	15	CASSLGPGQSYGYTF	TGTGCCAGCAGCTTGGGGCCGGGACAGTCCTATGGCTACACCTTC
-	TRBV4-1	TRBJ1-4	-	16	CASSQVLQATNEKLFF	TGCGCCAGCAGCCAAGTTTTACAGGCAACTAATGAAAAACTGTTTTTT
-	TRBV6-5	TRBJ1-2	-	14	CASILGGYNYGYTF	TGTGCCAGCATCCTTGGCGGCTATAACTATGGCTACACCTTC
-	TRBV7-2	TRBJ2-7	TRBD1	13	CASSLGTGYEQYF	TGTGCCAGCAGCTTAGGGACAGGATACGAGCAGTACTTC
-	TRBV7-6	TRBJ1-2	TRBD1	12	CASSTYRGGYTF	TGTGCCAGCAGCACCTACAGGGGTGGCTACACCTTC
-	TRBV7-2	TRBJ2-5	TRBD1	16	CASSPQSRQGRQTQYF	TGTGCCAGCAGCCCTCAGTCCCGACAGGGCCGGCAGACCCAGTACTTC
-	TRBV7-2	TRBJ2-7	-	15	CASSLTRTFAYEQYF	TGTGCCAGCAGCTTGACACGGACATTCGCATACGAGCAGTACTTC
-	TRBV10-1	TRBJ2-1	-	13	CASKAGAYNEQFF	TGCGCCAGCAAAGCAGGGGCCTACAATGAGCAGTTCTTC
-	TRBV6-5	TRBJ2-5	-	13	CASRRTFQETQYF	TGTGCCAGCAGGCGAACCTTCCAAGAGACCCAGTACTTC
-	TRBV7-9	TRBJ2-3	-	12	CASSLWGDTQYF	TGTGCCAGCAGCTTATGGGGGGACACGCAGTATTTT
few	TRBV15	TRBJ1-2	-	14	CATRGSRGTYGYTF	TGTGCCACCAGAGGAAGCAGGGGTACCTATGGCTACACCTTC